These 22 T cell receptor beta chains share one sample of origin, sequenced in a study of blood T cell repertoires in COVID-19. Using immunoSEQ multiplex PCR, the repertoire was profiled, and TCRdb retains in-frame clones only, with some absent. The sample lists about 430,000 clones, around nine tenths seen once, with approximately 1.5% in the top ten. Input material: PBMCs or T cells enriched from blood (not recorded which). The source of these receptors is a woman aged 18-35 years who had been exposed to COVID-19.

The chain employs TRBV15 and TRBJ2-1; 15 bases line up with TRBD2. Germline V gene lookup returns CDR1 LNHNV and CDR2 YYDKDF (reference sequence). J lost 1 base, V lost 2 bases, and 9 bases had no gene match. The CDR3 spans 20 residues. The CDR3 reads CATSRPLGTSGGPSYNEQFF. CDR3 sequence (DNA): TGTGCCACCAGCAGACCCCTCGGGACTAGCGGGGGGCCATCCTACAATGAGCAGTTCTTC.

The chain carries TRBV7-2 and TRBJ2-2; 9 bases map to TRBD2. This CDR3 spans 16 amino acids. Unmatched junction bases numbered 4, after V lost 1 base and J lost 4 bases. Per the germline V gene, CDR1 is SGHTA and CDR2 is FQGNSA. The CDR3 region is CASSLEGTSSTGELFF. CDR3 coding DNA: TGTGCCAGCAGCTTAGAAGGGACTAGCTCCACCGGGGAGCTGTTTTTT.

This chain connects TRBV7-2 to TRBJ1-1; 7 nucleotides line up with TRBD1. Germline CDR1 is SGHTA and CDR2 is FQGNSA. The CDR3 has 14 residues. V shed 2 bases and J 11 bases; nucleotides not matched to a gene: 11. This chain's CDR3 is CASSLFRNDRVAFF. The CDR3 DNA is TGTGCCAGCAGCTTATTTAGAAATGACAGGGTGGCTTTCTTT. Full variable domain (outside the CDR3, taken from reference TRBV7-2 and TRBJ1-1): GAGVSQSPSNKVTEKGKDVELRCDPISGHTALYWYRQSLGQGLEFLIYFQGNSAPDKSGLPSDRFSAERTGGSVSTLTIQRTQQEDSAVYLCASSLFRNDRVAFFGQGTRLTVV.

The chain uses TRBV4-2 and TRBJ1-1; 12 bases fit TRBD1. Germline CDR1 reads LGHNA; CDR2 reads YNFKEQ. The CDR3 covers 19 residues. The V and J ends lost 0 bases and 0 bases, in that order; junction bases with no gene match: 8. CDR3 amino acids: CASSQEPTGTGGLNTEAFF. The CDR3, as DNA: TGTGCCAGCAGCCAAGAACCTACCGGGACAGGGGGCTTGAACACTGAAGCTTTCTTT.

This clone has a single count. The CDR3 DNA reads TGTGCCAGCAGTGTGGTAATCGAGAGGGCTTTCTTT. Protein sequence: CASSVVIERAFF. V is TRBV2 and J is TRBJ1-1; D is unresolved. The germline V gene has CDR1 SNHLY and CDR2 FYNNEI. V lost 4 bases and J 11 bases, leaving 14 bases between the germline ends. The length of the CDR3 is 12 residues.

The chain combines TRBV2 with TRBJ2-7; 9 bases line up with TRBD2. This CDR3 is built from 17 residues. V dropped 3 bases and J dropped 4; count of bases not matched to a gene: 13. The V gene's germline CDR1 is SNHLY and CDR2 FYNNEI. CDR3 DNA sequence: TGTGCCAGCAGTGACTGGTTAGGCGGGAGGGCCGTGTACGAGCAGTACTTC. Amino acids: CASSDWLGGRAVYEQYF.

This chain links TRBV18 with TRBJ1-4; TRBD1 might be the D (6 bases). V lost 0 bases, J lost 8 bases, and 13 bases lay in between. Germline lookup yields CDR1 KGHSH and CDR2 LQKENI. This CDR3 contains 15 residues. The CDR3 sequence: CASSPPGHGLEKLFF. The CDR3 DNA follows: TGTGCCAGCTCACCACCGGGACACGGATTGGAAAAACTGTTTTTT.

The genes are TRBV14 and TRBJ2-6; D is perhaps TRBD1 (5 bases). Germline V gene lookup returns CDR1 SGHDN and CDR2 FVKESK. The CDR3 totals 17 residues. V lost 0 bases and J lost 3, with 12 bases in between. In nucleotides, the CDR3 is TGTGCCAGCAGCCAAGATCCAGGGATAGTTGGGGCCAACGTCCTGACTTTC. Translated: CASSQDPGIVGANVLTF. Complete variable domain (other parts from reference TRBV14 and TRBJ2-6): EAGVTQFPSHSVIEKGQTVTLRCDPISGHDNLYWYRRVMGKEIKFLLHFVKESKQDESGMPNNRFLAERTGGTYSTLKVQPAELEDSGVYFCASSQDPGIVGANVLTFGAGSRLTVL.

The chain combines TRBV18 with TRBJ1-5, with TRBD1 identical over 7 bases. The ends lost 6 bases at V and 7 bases at J; junction bases unmatched: 15. The CDR3 runs to 16 residues. The germline gives CDR1 KGHSH, CDR2 LQKENI. The CDR3 DNA is TGTGCCAGCTCGCTAACAGGGGCGATTAGTAACCAGCCCCAGCATTTT. This gives the protein CASSLTGAISNQPQHF.

The V and J genes are TRBV5-1 and TRBJ2-1; 9 bases line up with TRBD2. CDR1 and CDR2 from the germline V gene are SGHRS and YFSETQ. The CDR3 loop spans 16 amino acids. After removal of 4 bases from V and 5 bases from J, the junction contained 10 bases not matched to a gene. The CDR3 DNA reads as TGCGCCAGCAGCCGCTCCCCGGGACTAGCAAACAATGAGCAGTTCTTC. Translation: CASSRSPGLANNEQFF.

The chain couples TRBV14 to TRBJ1-1; D uncertain. The CDR3 length is 18 residues. With 0 bases removed from V and 4 bases from J, the gap between germline ends came to 21 bases. In germline, CDR1 is SGHDN, CDR2 FVKESK. CDR3 residues: CASSQDPRYGSAVTEAFF. The CDR3 bases are TGTGCCAGCAGCCAAGATCCCCGGTATGGGTCCGCGGTCACTGAAGCTTTCTTT.

The chain carries TRBV6-5 and TRBJ2-7; 8 nucleotides line up with TRBD2. V was clipped by 7 bases and J by 0 bases; unmatched bases: 5. Germline lookup yields CDR1 MNHEY and CDR2 SVGAGI. This CDR3 is 14 amino acids long. The CDR3 DNA reads as TGTGCCAGCACCGAAACTAGCGGCTCCTACGAGCAGTACTTC. Protein sequence: CASTETSGSYEQYF.

The rearrangement links TRBV5-1 to TRBJ1-5; maybe TRBD1 (6 bases). The CDR3 loop spans 15 amino acids. Germline V gives CDR1 SGHRS, CDR2 YFSETQ. Trimming left V 0 bases short and J 3 bases short, with 10 bases between. CDR3 residues: CASSLGGGHNQPQHF. The DNA of the CDR3 is TGCGCCAGCAGCTTGGGCGGGGGGCACAATCAGCCCCAGCATTTT.

The chain has TRBV24-1 and TRBJ2-1; 10 nucleotides line up with TRBD1. V lost 6 bases to trimming and J lost 4 bases; unmatched junction nucleotides: 2. The CDR3 totals 14 residues. Germline loops: CDR1 KGHDR, CDR2 SFDVKD. CDR3 sequence (DNA): TGTGCCACCAGTAAGGGACAGGGGTACAATGAGCAGTTCTTC. Its protein is CATSKGQGYNEQFF.

This rearrangement joins TRBV28 to TRBJ1-2, with D possibly TRBD1 on 5 matching bases. CDR3 length: 13 residues. Trimming left V 8 bases short and J 6 bases short, with 16 bases between. CDR1 MDHEN and CDR2 SYDVKM come from the germline V gene. CDR3 region: CASQFGGRNGYTF. Here the CDR3 DNA reads TGTGCCAGCCAGTTCGGGGGTCGGAATGGCTACACCTTC.

The chain is built from TRBV5-4 and TRBJ2-5; perhaps TRBD1 as D (6 bases). V lost 4 bases and J lost 4, with 17 bases in between. There are 15 residues in the CDR3. Germline values: CDR1 SGHNT, CDR2 YYREEE (reference sequence). This chain's CDR3 is CASSEQGPASETQYF. DNA for the CDR3: TGTGCCAGCAGCGAACAGGGCCCGGCGTCAGAGACCCAGTACTTC. The full variable domain, with the rest looked up from reference TRBV5-4 and TRBJ2-5, is ETGVTQSPTHLIKTRGQQVTLRCSSQSGHNTVSWYQQALGQGPQFIFQYYREEENGRGNFPPRFSGLQFPNYSSELNVNALELDDSALYLCASSEQGPASETQYFGPGTRLLVL.

The chain links TRBV19 to TRBJ2-7; 9 positions agree with TRBD1. The CDR3 runs to 14 residues. V gave up 6 bases and J gave up 2 bases; unmatched junction bases: 5. The germline CDR1 and CDR2 sequences are LNHDA and SQIVND (reference sequence). The CDR3 region has the DNA TGTGCCAGTAGCTTCGGGACAGGGCCCTACGAGCAGTACTTC. This codes for CASSFGTGPYEQYF.

This chain links TRBV28 with TRBJ1-5; 7 bases agree with TRBD1. Trimming took 5 bases from V and 1 from J; bases not matched to a gene: 5. The CDR3 contains 15 residues. The germline V gene encodes CDR1 MDHEN and CDR2 SYDVKM. CDR3 sequence reads: CASSGDSVSNQPQHF. The CDR3 DNA reads as TGTGCCAGCAGTGGGGACAGTGTAAGCAATCAGCCCCAGCATTTT.

This chain joins TRBV6-1 and TRBJ2-1, with 13 nucleotides matching TRBD2. This CDR3 has 17 amino acids. Trimming took 4 bases from V and 7 from J; bases not matched to a gene: 10. In germline, CDR1 is MNHNS, CDR2 SASEGT. Here the CDR3 DNA reads TGTGCCAGCAGTGCCACTAGCGGGGGGGGAGGTAGGAATGAGCAGTTCTTC. This sequence encodes CASSATSGGGGRNEQFF.

For this clone: This CDR3 is also generated by other DNA sequences in the sample. The genes are TRBV11-3 and TRBJ2-1; the match to TRBD1 covers 7 bases. CDR3 size: 14 residues. Trimming at V came to 1 base and at J to 3 bases, leaving 0 bases not matched to a gene. Per germline, CDR1 SGHNT and CDR2 YENEEA. CDR3 in DNA: TGTGCCAGCAGCTTAGCAGGGGGCTACAATGAGCAGTTCTTC. Protein product: CASSLAGGYNEQFF.

The chain joins TRBV4-3 to TRBJ1-4; D gene ambiguous. The CDR3 is 17 amino acids. Germline V CDR1 and CDR2: LGHNA, YSLEER. V was trimmed by 2 bases and J by 7 bases, leaving 20 bases between them. CDR3: CASSQTYEAVFPEKLFF. The CDR3 coding sequence is TGCGCCAGCAGCCAAACCTACGAGGCAGTCTTCCCTGAAAAACTGTTTTTT.

This chain joins TRBV5-1 and TRBJ2-5; TRBD2 might be the D (6 bases). The germline V gene has CDR1 SGHRS and CDR2 YFSETQ. V was pared by 0 bases and J by 3 bases, with 15 bases between. The CDR3 spans 16 residues. In DNA form, the CDR3 reads TGCGCCAGCAGCTTGGGACTAGGTTCGAGGAAAGAGACCCAGTACTTC. It encodes CASSLGLGSRKETQYF.